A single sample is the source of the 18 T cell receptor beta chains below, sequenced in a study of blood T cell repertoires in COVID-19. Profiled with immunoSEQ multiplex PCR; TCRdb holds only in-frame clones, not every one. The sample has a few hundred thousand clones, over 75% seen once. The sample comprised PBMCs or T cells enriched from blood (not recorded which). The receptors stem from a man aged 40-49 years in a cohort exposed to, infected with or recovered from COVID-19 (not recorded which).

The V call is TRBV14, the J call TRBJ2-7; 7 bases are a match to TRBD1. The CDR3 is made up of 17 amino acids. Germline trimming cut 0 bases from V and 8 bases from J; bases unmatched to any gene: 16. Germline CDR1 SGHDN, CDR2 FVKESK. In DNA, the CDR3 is TGTGCCAGCAGCCAAGAATCTAGGGGACAGCTCTCTTCGCAGCAGTACTTC. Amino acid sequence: CASSQESRGQLSSQQYF.

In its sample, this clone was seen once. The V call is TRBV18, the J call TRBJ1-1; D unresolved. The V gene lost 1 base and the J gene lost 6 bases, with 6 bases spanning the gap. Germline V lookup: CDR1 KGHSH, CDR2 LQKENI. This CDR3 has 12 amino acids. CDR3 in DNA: TGTGCCAGCTCACCACGACAAGCTGAAGCTTTCTTT. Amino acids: CASSPRQAEAFF.

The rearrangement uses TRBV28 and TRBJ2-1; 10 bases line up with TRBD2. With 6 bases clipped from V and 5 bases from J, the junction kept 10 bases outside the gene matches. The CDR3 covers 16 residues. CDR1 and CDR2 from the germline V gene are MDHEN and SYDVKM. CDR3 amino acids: CASSIPLAGADNEQFF. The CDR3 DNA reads TGTGCCAGCAGCATCCCCCTAGCGGGAGCCGACAATGAGCAGTTCTTC.

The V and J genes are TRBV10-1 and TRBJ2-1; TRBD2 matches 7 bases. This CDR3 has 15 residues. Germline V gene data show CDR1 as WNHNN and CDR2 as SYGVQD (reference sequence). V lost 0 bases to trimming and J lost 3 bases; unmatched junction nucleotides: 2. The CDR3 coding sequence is TGCGCCAGCAGTGAGTCGGCGGGAGACTACAATGAGCAGTTCTTC. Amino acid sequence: CASSESAGDYNEQFF.

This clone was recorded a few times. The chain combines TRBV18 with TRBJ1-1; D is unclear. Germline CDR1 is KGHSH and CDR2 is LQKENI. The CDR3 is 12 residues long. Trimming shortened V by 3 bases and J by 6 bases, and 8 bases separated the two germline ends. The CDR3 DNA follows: TGTGCCAGCTCACCGTACTCGGCTGAAGCTTTCTTT. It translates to CASSPYSAEAFF.

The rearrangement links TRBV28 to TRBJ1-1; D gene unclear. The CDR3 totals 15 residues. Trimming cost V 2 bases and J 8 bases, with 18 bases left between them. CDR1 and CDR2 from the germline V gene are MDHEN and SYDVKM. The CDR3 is CASSLDRVSVTEAFF. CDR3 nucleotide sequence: TGTGCCAGCAGTTTAGATCGGGTGTCAGTTACCGAAGCTTTCTTT.

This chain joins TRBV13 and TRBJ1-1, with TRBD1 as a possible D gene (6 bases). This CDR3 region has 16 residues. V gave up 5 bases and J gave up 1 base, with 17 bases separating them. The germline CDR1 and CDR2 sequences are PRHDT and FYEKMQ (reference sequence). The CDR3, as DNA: TGTGCCAGCAGCCGATACCAGACAGGCGGGAACACTGAAGCTTTCTTT. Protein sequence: CASSRYQTGGNTEAFF.

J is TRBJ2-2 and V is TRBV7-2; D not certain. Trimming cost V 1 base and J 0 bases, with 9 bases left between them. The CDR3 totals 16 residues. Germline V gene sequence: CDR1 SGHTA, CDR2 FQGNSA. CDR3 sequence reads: CASSLVLSANTGELFF. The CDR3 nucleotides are TGTGCCAGCAGCTTAGTCCTCAGCGCGAACACCGGGGAGCTGTTTTTT.

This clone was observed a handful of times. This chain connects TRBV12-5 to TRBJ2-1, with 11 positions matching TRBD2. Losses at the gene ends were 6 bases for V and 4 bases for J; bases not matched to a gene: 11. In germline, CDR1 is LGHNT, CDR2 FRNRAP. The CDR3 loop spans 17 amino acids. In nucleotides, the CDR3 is TGTGCTAGTGGGCTACAACCACTAGCGGGAGTGTACAATGAGCAGTTCTTC. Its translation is CASGLQPLAGVYNEQFF. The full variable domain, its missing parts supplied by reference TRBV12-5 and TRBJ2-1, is DARVTQTPRHKVTEMGQEVTMRCQPILGHNTVFWYRQTMMQGLELLAYFRNRAPLDDSGMPKDRFSAEMPDATLATLKIQPSEPRDSAVYFCASGLQPLAGVYNEQFFGPGTRLTVL.

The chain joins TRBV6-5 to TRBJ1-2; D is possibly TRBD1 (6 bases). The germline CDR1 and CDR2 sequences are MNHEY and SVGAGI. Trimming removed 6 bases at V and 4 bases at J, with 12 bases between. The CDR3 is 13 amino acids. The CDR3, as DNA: TGTGCCAGCAGCCAGGGGCCTTCCTATGGCTACACCTTC. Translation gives CASSQGPSYGYTF.

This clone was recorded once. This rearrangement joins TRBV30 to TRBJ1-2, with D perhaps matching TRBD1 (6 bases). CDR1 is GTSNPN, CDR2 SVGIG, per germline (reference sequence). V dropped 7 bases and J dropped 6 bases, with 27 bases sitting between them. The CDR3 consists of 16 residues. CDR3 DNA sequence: TGTGCCTCGAGAGCCCGGGACATATTCTTTTTTGATGGCTACACCTTC. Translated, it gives CASRARDIFFFDGYTF.

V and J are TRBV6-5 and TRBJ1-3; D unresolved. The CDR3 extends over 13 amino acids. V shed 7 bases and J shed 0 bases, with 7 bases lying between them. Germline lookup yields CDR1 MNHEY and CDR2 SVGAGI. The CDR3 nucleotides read TGTGCCAGCATCAAGAGCTCTGGAAACACCATATATTTT. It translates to CASIKSSGNTIYF.

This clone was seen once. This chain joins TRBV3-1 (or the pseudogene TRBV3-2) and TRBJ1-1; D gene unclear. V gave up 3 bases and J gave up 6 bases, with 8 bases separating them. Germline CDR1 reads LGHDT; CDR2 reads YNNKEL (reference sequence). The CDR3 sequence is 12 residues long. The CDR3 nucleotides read TGTGCCAGCAGCCATCTCGGGTCTGAAGCTTTCTTT. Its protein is CASSHLGSEAFF.

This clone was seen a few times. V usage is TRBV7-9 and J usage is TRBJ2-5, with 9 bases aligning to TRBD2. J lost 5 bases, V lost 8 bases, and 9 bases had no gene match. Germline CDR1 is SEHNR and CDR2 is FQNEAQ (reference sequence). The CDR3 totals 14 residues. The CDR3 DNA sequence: TGTGCCAGCGGAATAGCGGGAGCTTCGGAGACCCAGTACTTC. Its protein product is CASGIAGASETQYF.

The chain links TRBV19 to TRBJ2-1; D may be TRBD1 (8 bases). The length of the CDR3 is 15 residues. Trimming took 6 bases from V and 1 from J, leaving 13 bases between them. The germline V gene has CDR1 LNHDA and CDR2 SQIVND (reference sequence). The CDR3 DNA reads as TGTGCCAGTAGCAACAGGGGGGGGTCCTACAATGAGCAGTTCTTC. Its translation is CASSNRGGSYNEQFF.

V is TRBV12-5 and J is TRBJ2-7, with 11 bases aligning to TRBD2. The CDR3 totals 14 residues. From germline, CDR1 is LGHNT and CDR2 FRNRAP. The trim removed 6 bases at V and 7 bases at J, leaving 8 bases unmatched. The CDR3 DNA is TGTGCTAGTGGCCCGGGGACTAGCGGAGCTGAGCAGTACTTC. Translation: CASGPGTSGAEQYF.

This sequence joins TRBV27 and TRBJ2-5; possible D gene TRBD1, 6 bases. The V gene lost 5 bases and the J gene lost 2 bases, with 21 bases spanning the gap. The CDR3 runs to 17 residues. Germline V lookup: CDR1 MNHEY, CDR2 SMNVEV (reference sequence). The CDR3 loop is CASSPHRAARIQETQYF. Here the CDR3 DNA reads TGTGCCAGCAGTCCACACAGGGCGGCCCGTATACAAGAGACCCAGTACTTC.

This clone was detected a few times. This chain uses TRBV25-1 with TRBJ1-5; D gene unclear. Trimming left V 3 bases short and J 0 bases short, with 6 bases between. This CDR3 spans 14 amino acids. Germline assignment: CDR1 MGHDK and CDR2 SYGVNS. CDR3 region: CASSDSYSNQPQHF. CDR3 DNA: TGTGCCAGCAGTGACAGTTATAGCAATCAGCCCCAGCATTTT.